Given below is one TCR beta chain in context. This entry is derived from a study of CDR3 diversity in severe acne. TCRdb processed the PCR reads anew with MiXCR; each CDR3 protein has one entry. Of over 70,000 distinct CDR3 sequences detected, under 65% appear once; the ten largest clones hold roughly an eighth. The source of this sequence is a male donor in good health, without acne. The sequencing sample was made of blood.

CDR3: CSPWGLAGLQETQYF. CDR3 DNA sequence: TGCAGTCCATGGGGACTAGCGGGGCTTCAAGAGACCCAGTACTTC. The chain carries TRBV20-1 and TRBJ2-5; TRBD2 aligns across 13 bases. The germline CDR1 and CDR2 sequences are DFQATT and SNEGSKA (reference sequence). Trimming cost V 8 bases and J 2 bases; bases outside gene matches: 8. The CDR3 has 15 amino acids.